One T cell receptor beta chain is described in this entry. What it binds is not known. The data are from a study of shared clonotypes between healthy human individuals. This CDR3 contains 13 residues. Germline V gene lookup returns CDR1 SQVTM and CDR2 ANQGSEA. Trimming removed 7 bases from V and 5 bases from J, with 17 bases in between. The material for each subset, its genomic DNA, was split evenly across several immunoSEQ plates. Sequencing used immunoSEQ multiplex PCR; TCRdb keeps in-frame clones, though not all of them. The sample holds millions of clones, under 95% seen once. Study outcomes and limitations: Rarefaction gave evidence that sorted-subset sequencing remained incomplete despite large depth. Compared with memory subsets, naive subsets generally had larger estimated richness.

Naive CD8 cells were CD45RO-negative, positively selected for CCR7, excluding terminally differentiated effector memory CD45RA+ cells. The donors, healthy adults who were HIV-negative, had experienced no recent acute infections or vaccinations. The clonotype originates from a man in his late teens or twenties in good health. Some clones in this sample may be carry-over from other donors' samples. The sequencing input was naive CD8+ T cells from PBMCs. The rearrangement joins TRBV29-1 to TRBJ1-2, with D possibly being TRBD1 (5 bases). CDR3 loop: CSASGDGRYGYTF. The CDR3 region has the DNA TGCAGCGCCTCTGGGGACGGAAGATATGGCTACACCTTC.